One and the same sample provided the 11 T cell receptor beta chains below, sequenced in a study of cytomegalovirus exposure and HLA in healthy donors. In the PCR, 60 Vbeta and 13 Jbeta primers were used. Clones were read by immunoSEQ multiplex PCR, and TCRdb kept only the in-frame ones, dropping some. The sample has roughly 130,000 clones, roughly four fifths seen once. Sequencing was performed on PBMCs. Receptors were obtained from a male donor in good health and CMV-seropositive.

The J gene is TRBJ2-7, the V gene TRBV9; D is possibly TRBD2 (5 bases). V lost 7 bases and J lost 0, with 14 bases in between. This CDR3 spans 14 amino acids. Germline CDR1 is SGDLS and CDR2 is YYNGEE. The CDR3 DNA is TGTGCCAGCTCCCGGACTGTAAGCTCCTACGAGCAGTACTTC. This encodes CASSRTVSSYEQYF.

The gene calls are TRBV21-1 and TRBJ2-2; the D call TRBD1 from the table was never checked on the DNA. TRBV21-1 is given as a pseudogene. The CDR3 loop spans 16 amino acids. CDR3 loop: CASILPGQGATGELFF. The DNA for the CDR3 is TGTGCCAGCATCCTTCCGGGACAGGGTGCCACCGGGGAGCTGTTTTTT.

The chain is built from TRBV5-4 and TRBJ2-5, with 8 bases that match TRBD1. Germline assignment: CDR1 SGHNT and CDR2 YYREEE (reference sequence). The CDR3 loop spans 15 amino acids. V lost 4 bases and J lost 4; bases outside the gene matches: 9. The DNA of the CDR3 is TGTGCCAGCAGCCCGACCGGGACAGGCGTAGAGACCCAGTACTTC. Translating gives CASSPTGTGVETQYF.

This clone was seen a few times. The CDR3 sequence: CACRQGLAVETQYF. In nucleotides, the CDR3 is TGTGCCTGTAGACAGGGACTAGCAGTCGAGACCCAGTACTTC. J is TRBJ2-5 and V is TRBV30, with TRBD2 identical over 9 bases. Trimming cost V 6 bases and J 5 bases; bases outside gene matches: 10. The CDR3 length is 14 residues. The V gene's germline CDR1 is GTSNPN and CDR2 SVGIG (reference sequence).

J is TRBJ2-1 and V is TRBV30, with D tentatively TRBD2 (6 bases). CDR1 GTSNPN and CDR2 SVGIG come from the germline V gene (reference sequence). V gave up 0 bases and J gave up 5 bases, with 11 bases separating them. The CDR3 contains 14 residues. CDR3 coding DNA: TGTGCCTGGAGTGTACGGAGGGTCGACAATGAGCAGTTCTTC. Translated: CAWSVRRVDNEQFF. Filled out from reference TRBV30 and TRBJ2-1, the complete variable domain reads SQTIHQWPATLVQPVGSPLSLECTVEGTSNPNLYWYRQAAGRGLQLLFYSVGIGQISSEVPQNLSASRPQDRQFILSSKKLLLSDSGFYLCAWSVRRVDNEQFFGPGTRLTVL.

This sequence joins TRBV12-5 and TRBJ2-1; D ambiguous. The length of the CDR3 is 17 residues. CDR1 and CDR2 (germline): LGHNT, FRNRAP. With 1 base removed from V and 0 bases from J, the gap between germline ends came to 13 bases. CDR3: CASGLGSSESSYNEQFF. DNA for the CDR3: TGTGCTAGTGGTTTGGGGAGCAGTGAGAGCTCCTACAATGAGCAGTTCTTC.

The V gene is TRBV18, the J gene TRBJ2-5, with 7 positions matching TRBD1. This CDR3 has 15 residues. The ends lost 2 bases at V and 2 bases at J; junction bases unmatched: 5. Germline assignment: CDR1 KGHSH and CDR2 LQKENI. The CDR3 sequence is CASSPYGTAQETQYF. The CDR3 region has the DNA TGTGCCAGCTCACCATATGGGACAGCACAAGAGACCCAGTACTTC.

The V call is TRBV9, the J call TRBJ1-6; 9 bases agree with TRBD1. The CDR3 sequence is 14 residues long. V lost 4 bases, J lost 7 bases, and 3 bases stayed unmatched. Per germline, CDR1 SGDLS and CDR2 YYNGEE. In DNA form, the CDR3 reads TGTGCCAGCAGCCAGACAGGGGGAAATTCACCCCTCCACTTT. Protein product: CASSQTGGNSPLHF. The full variable domain, completed using reference TRBV9 and TRBJ1-6, is DSGVTQTPKHLITATGQRVTLRCSPRSGDLSVYWYQQSLDQGLQFLIQYYNGEERAKGNILERFSAQQFPDLHSELNLSSLELGDSALYFCASSQTGGNSPLHFGNGTRLTVT.

This clone was seen more than once but under ten times. The V and J genes are TRBV29-1 and TRBJ2-2; 11 positions match TRBD1. CDR3 size: 16 residues. V shed 5 bases and J 4 bases; nucleotides not matched to a gene: 9. CDR1 is SQVTM and CDR2 is ANQGSEA in the germline V gene. CDR3 protein: CSVSTSGTGGTGELFF. The CDR3 coding sequence is TGCAGCGTTTCGACCTCCGGGACAGGGGGCACCGGGGAGCTGTTTTTT.

This chain uses TRBV19 with TRBJ2-7, with 9 bases aligning to TRBD1. The CDR3 runs 15 residues. V lost 5 bases and J lost 3; bases outside the gene matches: 8. Germline CDR1 reads LNHDA; CDR2 reads SQIVND (reference sequence). The CDR3 reads CASSFTTGGNYEQYF. CDR3 bases: TGTGCCAGTAGTTTCACGACAGGGGGAAACTACGAGCAGTACTTC.

The chain couples TRBV29-1 to TRBJ2-3; D gene ambiguous. CDR3 length: 14 amino acids. V gave up 4 bases and J gave up 0 bases, with 11 bases separating them. CDR1 SQVTM and CDR2 ANQGSEA come from the germline V gene. CDR3 sequence reads: CSVGASPSTDTQYF. Here the CDR3 DNA reads TGCAGCGTTGGGGCCAGCCCTAGCACAGATACGCAGTATTTT.